This T cell receptor (beta chain) was retrieved from a study of blood T cell repertoires in COVID-19. V was pared by 4 bases and J by 3 bases, with 6 bases of the junction left unmatched. CDR3 size: 15 residues. Germline CDR1 MNHEY, CDR2 SMNVEV (reference sequence). Method: immunoSEQ multiplex PCR; TCRdb's copy keeps in-frame clones and lacks some. Among about 250,000 clones listed, about 86% were seen once. This TCR came from a man at least 80 years old with acute or convalescent COVID-19. The sample was peripheral blood. J is TRBJ2-1 and V is TRBV27, with TRBD2 identical over 7 bases. This CDR3 reads CASSYVGTNYNEQFF. The CDR3 DNA follows: TGTGCCAGCAGTTACGTCGGGACTAACTACAATGAGCAGTTCTTC.